These 12 T cell receptor beta chains were all obtained from the same sample, sequenced in a study of cytotoxic CD8 clonotypes in ibrutinib-treated CLL. Produced via immunoSEQ multiplex PCR; TCRdb's table is partial and in-frame only. The data show 270,000 or so clones, with roughly three quarters seen just once and approximately 5.6% held by the top ten. Sequencing used PBMCs, obtained at disease progression, from a patient treated with ibrutinib. Receptors originate from a human donor with chronic lymphocytic leukemia.

J is TRBJ2-3 and V is TRBV2, with no clear D. V was shortened by 2 bases and J by 0 bases, with 6 bases between the two germline ends. The CDR3 has 14 residues. CDR1 is SNHLY and CDR2 is FYNNEI in the germline V gene. CDR3 amino acids: CASSEYTSTDTQYF. CDR3 DNA: TGTGCCAGCAGTGAATACACGAGCACAGATACGCAGTATTTT.

This clone was seen a few times. The V and J genes are TRBV7-3 and TRBJ1-2; the match to TRBD1 covers 7 bases. The CDR3 runs to 14 residues. Looked up from germline, CDR1 is SGHTA and CDR2 is FQGTGA. Trimming removed 5 bases from V and 6 bases from J; junction bases left unmatched: 9. The CDR3 DNA reads as TGTGCCAGCAGCACAAACAGGGGTCTCGATGGCTACACCTTC. As protein: CASSTNRGLDGYTF.

This chain links TRBV7-9 with TRBJ2-2, with a possible D match to TRBD2 (5 bases). The CDR3 is made up of 17 amino acids. The V and J ends lost 3 bases and 7 bases respectively, with 21 bases between them. In germline, CDR1 is SEHNR, CDR2 FQNEAQ (reference sequence). As DNA, the CDR3 is TGTGCCAGCAGCTTTTCCTTACTAGGACGGTCGCACGGGGAGCTGTTTTTT. Translation: CASSFSLLGRSHGELFF. The full variable domain, its missing parts supplied by reference TRBV7-9 and TRBJ2-2, is DTGVSQNPRHKITKRGQNVTFRCDPISEHNRLYWYRQTLGQGPEFLTYFQNEAQLEKSRLLSDRFSAERPKGSFSTLEIQRTEQGDSAMYLCASSFSLLGRSHGELFFGEGSRLTVL.

This clone occurred a few times. The chain employs TRBV14 and TRBJ1-2, with 8 bases that match TRBD1. The CDR3 extends over 15 amino acids. Germline trimming cut 6 bases from V and 1 base from J; bases unmatched to any gene: 7. Germline CDR1 is SGHDN and CDR2 is FVKESK. The CDR3 nucleotides are TGTGCCAGCAGGAAGACAGGGGACTTTAACTATGGCTACACCTTC. Protein: CASRKTGDFNYGYTF.

Regarding this clone: This sample also contains other DNA sequences that code for the same CDR3. The chain combines TRBV11-3 with TRBJ2-2; D unresolved. Trimming pared 0 bases from V and 1 base from J, leaving 3 bases between. This CDR3 has 14 residues. The germline V gene has CDR1 SGHNT and CDR2 YENEEA. CDR3 in DNA: TGTGCCAGCAGCTTAGAGGGGAACACCGGGGAGCTGTTTTTT. Protein sequence: CASSLEGNTGELFF.

The V and J genes are TRBV18 and TRBJ2-7; maybe TRBD1 (6 bases). Looked up from germline, CDR1 is KGHSH and CDR2 is LQKENI. CDR3 length: 13 residues. The V gene lost 6 bases and the J gene lost 3 bases, with 12 bases spanning the gap. The CDR3 loop is CASSSGHLYEQYF. CDR3 nucleotides: TGTGCCAGCTCCTCGGGACACCTCTACGAGCAGTACTTC.

V and J are TRBV29-1 and TRBJ1-4; 9 bases are a match to TRBD1. CDR3 length: 13 amino acids. V shed 4 bases and J 8 bases; nucleotides not matched to a gene: 5. Germline CDR1 reads SQVTM; CDR2 reads ANQGSEA. The CDR3 spells CSVGTGGEEKLFF. As DNA, the CDR3 is TGCAGCGTTGGAACAGGGGGCGAAGAAAAACTGTTTTTT.

The chain carries TRBV10-3 and TRBJ1-1; 7 nucleotides line up with TRBD1. The CDR3 loop spans 11 amino acids. CDR1 and CDR2 from the germline V gene are ENHRY and SYGVKD. Losses at the gene ends were 6 bases for V and 11 bases for J; bases not matched to a gene: 6. CDR3 residues: CAIRTGLEAFF. CDR3 bases: TGTGCCATCAGGACAGGGTTAGAGGCTTTCTTT.

The rearrangement links TRBV21-1 to TRBJ2-7; the table names TRBD1, a call not compared with the DNA. TRBV21-1 is an annotated pseudogene. The CDR3 has 13 residues. In nucleotides, the CDR3 is TGTGCCAGCAGCACCGGGACAGGGAACGAGCAGTACTTC. Its translation: CASSTGTGNEQYF.

The chain employs TRBV11-2 and TRBJ2-1, with 8 bases that match TRBD2. CDR3 size: 14 residues. Per the germline V gene, CDR1 is SGHAT and CDR2 is FQNNGV. Unmatched junction bases numbered 10, after V lost 0 bases and J lost 15 bases. DNA of the CDR3: TGTGCCAGCAGCTTAGAATATCGAAGCGGGAGCGCGTTCTTC. It is translated as CASSLEYRSGSAFF.

The table lists this clone with a few counts. The J gene is TRBJ2-1, the V gene TRBV11-1, with 11 bases aligning to TRBD2. The CDR3 is 18 amino acids. Germline values: CDR1 SGHAT, CDR2 FQDESV (reference sequence). Unmatched junction bases numbered 13, after V lost 3 bases and J lost 6 bases. CDR3 sequence reads: CASSFYYSGTSGLNEQFF. CDR3 nucleotide sequence: TGTGCCAGCAGCTTCTACTACTCCGGGACTAGCGGACTCAATGAGCAGTTCTTC.

The V call is TRBV27, the J call TRBJ1-1; D remains ambiguous. In germline, CDR1 is MNHEY, CDR2 SMNVEV (reference sequence). This CDR3 contains 12 residues. Trimming cost V 6 bases and J 1 base, with 6 bases left between them. In DNA, the CDR3 is TGTGCCAGCAGGGTAGGGAACACTGAAGCTTTCTTT. This gives the protein CASRVGNTEAFF.